These 9 T cell receptor beta chains were all obtained from the same sample, sequenced in a study of OX40 agonist ivuxolimab in advanced cancers. Method: immunoSEQ multiplex PCR; TCRdb's copy keeps in-frame clones and lacks some. The sample has approximately 57,000 clones, nearly 90% seen once. The sample here was CD4+ or CD8+ T cells sorted from blood, taken in a trial of the OX40 agonist ivuxolimab. The source is an adult with an advanced solid tumor such as melanoma, head and neck, liver or kidney cancer.

This chain joins TRBV7-3 and TRBJ1-3; D may be TRBD1 (5 bases). V was trimmed by 2 bases and J by 0 bases, leaving 8 bases between them. This CDR3 is built from 15 residues. Germline V gives CDR1 SGHTA, CDR2 FQGTGA. This CDR3 reads CASSLQGTSGNTIYF. The CDR3 coding sequence is TGTGCCAGCAGCTTACAGGGCACCTCTGGAAACACCATATATTTT.

The rearrangement joins TRBV28 to TRBJ2-4; a possible D gene is TRBD1 (6 bases). This CDR3 is 16 amino acids long. Germline assignment: CDR1 MDHEN and CDR2 SYDVKM. V lost 5 bases and J 3 bases, leaving 17 bases between the germline ends. The CDR3, as DNA: TGTGCCAGCAGTATACTCCCGGACAGCTTCAAAAACATTCAGTACTTC. Its protein is CASSILPDSFKNIQYF.

The chain employs TRBV9 and TRBJ2-1; 8 nucleotides match TRBD1. CDR1 and CDR2 (germline): SGDLS, YYNGEE. This CDR3 has 16 amino acids. V trimming: 3 bases; J trimming: 1 base; junction bases outside the gene matches: 6. The chain's CDR3 is CASSAGGSSSYNEQFF. The DNA of the CDR3 is TGTGCCAGCAGCGCAGGGGGCTCCTCTTCCTACAATGAGCAGTTCTTC.

This chain uses TRBV5-1 with TRBJ1-1; a possible D gene is TRBD1 (6 bases). Germline CDR1 and CDR2: SGHRS and YFSETQ. The CDR3 has 15 residues. V was shortened by 0 bases and J by 5 bases, with 14 bases between the two germline ends. The DNA for the CDR3 is TGCGCCAGCAGCTTGGCGGGGGGCGCGTATACTGAAGCTTTCTTT. Translation: CASSLAGGAYTEAFF.

This clone was detected only a few times. The chain is built from TRBV10-3 and TRBJ2-7; a possible D gene is TRBD2 (6 bases). V was cut by 10 bases and J by 3 bases, with 22 bases left in between. This CDR3 contains 15 residues. Germline CDR1 reads ENHRY; CDR2 reads SYGVKD. CDR3 in amino acids: CATTAEGGASYEQYF. DNA of the CDR3: TGTGCCACCACAGCCGAAGGAGGGGCGAGCTACGAGCAGTACTTC.

The gene calls are TRBV4-3 and TRBJ2-1, with D possibly called TRBD1 or TRBD2 (5 bases each). V was trimmed by 5 bases and J by 1 base, leaving 15 bases between them. Germline-derived CDR1 and CDR2 are LGHNA and YSLEER. This CDR3 comprises 16 residues. The DNA of the CDR3 is TGCGCCAGCAGCTGGTCCGGGACGGGGTCCTACAATGAGCAGTTCTTC. Protein product: CASSWSGTGSYNEQFF.

This chain connects TRBV7-9 to TRBJ1-1; D might be TRBD1 (5 bases). The V end lost 0 bases, the J end lost 3 bases, and 8 bases lay between the germline ends. This CDR3 has 14 residues. Germline V gives CDR1 SEHNR, CDR2 FQNEAQ (reference sequence). The CDR3 reads CASSLAQGDTEAFF. CDR3 DNA sequence: TGTGCCAGCAGCTTAGCGCAGGGAGACACTGAAGCTTTCTTT.

The chain employs TRBV6-1 and TRBJ2-7; 11 nucleotides agree with TRBD1. V dropped 5 bases and J dropped 3; count of bases not matched to a gene: 3. The CDR3 loop spans 14 amino acids. From germline, CDR1 is MNHNS and CDR2 SASEGT. DNA for the CDR3: TGTGCCAGCAGTACGGACAGGGGGCTCTACGAGCAGTACGTC. Its protein product is CASSTDRGLYEQYV.

J is TRBJ2-5 and V is TRBV4-3; 8 nucleotides match TRBD2. The J call is in doubt because the DNA end fits TRBJ2-7 better. This CDR3 comprises 19 residues. Looked up from germline, CDR1 is LGHNA and CDR2 is YSLEER. The CDR3 region has the DNA TGCGCCAGCAGCCAAGATAGCGGACTAGCATTCTCAAGCTCCTACGAGCAGTACTTC. It encodes CASSQDSGLAFSSSYEQYF.